A single T cell receptor beta chain is shown here with its context. Its antigen is currently unknown. A multiplex PCR was run with 60 Vbeta primers and 13 Jbeta primers. Only in-frame clones appear in the TCRdb table, and some are missing; sequencing was by immunoSEQ multiplex PCR. The sample holds over 60,000 clones, approximately 72% seen once. This record belongs to a study of cytomegalovirus exposure and HLA in healthy donors. Study conclusions and caveats: Upon later analysis, TCR association rates were observed to vary by HLA locus, being highest for DRB1 and lowest for HLA-C. TCR beta chains numbering under 200 were designated cytomegalovirus-associated.

This clonotype originated in a woman aged 30 to 39 in good health and CMV-seropositive. The sample was PBMCs.

CDR3 DNA sequence: TGTGCCAGCACCCAGGAAGCGGACCCCTCCTACGAGCAGTACTTC. Protein: CASTQEADPSYEQYF. V and J are TRBV5-8 and TRBJ2-7, with D possibly being TRBD2 (5 bases). The CDR3 loop spans 15 amino acids. Germline-derived CDR1 and CDR2 are SGHTS and YDEGEE. V was cut by 6 bases and J by 0 bases, with 16 bases left in between.